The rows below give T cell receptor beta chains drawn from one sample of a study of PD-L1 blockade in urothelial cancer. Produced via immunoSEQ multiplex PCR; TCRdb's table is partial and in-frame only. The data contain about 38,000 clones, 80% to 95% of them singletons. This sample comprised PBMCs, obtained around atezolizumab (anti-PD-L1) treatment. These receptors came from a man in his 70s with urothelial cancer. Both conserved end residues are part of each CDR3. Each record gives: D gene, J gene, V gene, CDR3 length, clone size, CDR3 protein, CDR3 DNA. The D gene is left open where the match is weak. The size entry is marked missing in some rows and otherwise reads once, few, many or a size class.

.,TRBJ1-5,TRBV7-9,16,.,CASSAGGGQSNQPQHF,TGTGCCAGCAGCGCCGGCGGGGGGCAGAGCAATCAGCCCCAGCATTTT
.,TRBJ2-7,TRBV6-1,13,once,CASSVTPAYEQYF,TGTGCCAGCAGTGTTACTCCCGCCTACGAGCAGTACTTC
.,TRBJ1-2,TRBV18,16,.,CASSPPVTPSNYGYTF,TGTGCCAGCTCACCACCGGTGACACCCTCTAACTATGGCTACACCTTC
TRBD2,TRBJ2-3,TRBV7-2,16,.,CASSLVGSGITDTQYF,TGTGCCAGCAGCTTAGTGGGTAGCGGGATCACAGATACGCAGTATTTT
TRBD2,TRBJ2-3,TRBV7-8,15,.,CASGPAGVITDTQYF,TGTGCCAGCGGCCCAGCGGGGGTCATCACAGATACGCAGTATTTT
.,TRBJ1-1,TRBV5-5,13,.,CASSLYGGTEAFF,TGTGCCAGCAGCTTGTACGGGGGCACTGAAGCTTTCTTT
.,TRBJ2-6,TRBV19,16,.,CASEKSRVSGANVLTF,TGTGCCAGTGAGAAATCCAGGGTGTCGGGGGCCAACGTCCTGACTTTC
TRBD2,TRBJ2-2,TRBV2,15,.,CATLAGPMNTGELFF,TGTGCCACCCTAGCGGGACCGATGAACACCGGGGAGCTGTTTTTT
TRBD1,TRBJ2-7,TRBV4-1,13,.,CASSLDRVYEQYF,TGCGCCAGCAGCCTCGACAGGGTTTACGAGCAGTACTTC
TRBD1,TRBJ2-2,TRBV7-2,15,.,CASSPWPRGHGELFF,TGTGCCAGCAGCCCCTGGCCAAGGGGGCACGGGGAGCTGTTTTTT
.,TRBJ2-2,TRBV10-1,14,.,CASSESPVVGELFF,TGCGCCAGCAGTGAGTCGCCGGTCGTCGGGGAGCTGTTTTTT
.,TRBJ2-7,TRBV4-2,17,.,CASSQEEGTGGDYEQYF,TGTGCCAGCAGCCAAGAAGAAGGTACAGGGGGGGACTACGAGCAGTACTTC
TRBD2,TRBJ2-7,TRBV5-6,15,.,CASSSSGWSSYEQYF,TGTGCCAGCAGCTCTAGCGGGTGGAGCTCCTACGAGCAGTACTTC
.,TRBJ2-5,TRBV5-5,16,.,CASSLWIAEPQETQYF,TGTGCCAGCAGCTTGTGGATAGCGGAGCCCCAAGAGACCCAGTACTTC
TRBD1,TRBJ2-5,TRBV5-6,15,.,CASSIPGTGQETQYF,TGTGCCAGCAGCATCCCCGGGACAGGACAAGAGACCCAGTACTTC
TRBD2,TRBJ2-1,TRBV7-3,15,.,CASSSGLAGQDEQFF,TGTGCCAGCAGCTCGGGACTAGCGGGACAGGATGAGCAGTTCTTC
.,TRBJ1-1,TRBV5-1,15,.,CASSLTIGSDTEAFF,TGCGCCAGCAGCTTGACTATCGGCAGTGACACTGAAGCTTTCTTT
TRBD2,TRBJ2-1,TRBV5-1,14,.,CASSGGLAANEQFF,TGCGCCAGCAGCGGGGGACTAGCGGCCAATGAGCAGTTCTTC
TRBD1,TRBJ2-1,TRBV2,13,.,CASSLDRGTEQFF,TGTGCCAGCAGTCTAGACAGGGGAACGGAACAGTTCTTC
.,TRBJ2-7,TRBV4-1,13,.,CASSQAPAYEQYF,TGCGCCAGCAGCCAAGCCCCGGCCTACGAGCAGTACTTC
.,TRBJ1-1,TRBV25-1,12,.,CASSEGGLKAFF,TGTGCCAGCAGTGAAGGGGGGTTAAAGGCTTTCTTT
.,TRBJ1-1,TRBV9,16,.,CASSAGIRGAFTEAFF,TGTGCCAGCAGCGCCGGTATCCGGGGGGCTTTCACTGAAGCTTTCTTT
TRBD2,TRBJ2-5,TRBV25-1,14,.,CASTPMGTRETQYF,TGTGCCAGCACCCCCATGGGGACTAGGGAGACCCAGTACTTC
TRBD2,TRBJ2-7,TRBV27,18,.,CASSFSASGRMTLKEQYF,TGTGCCAGCAGTTTCTCGGCTAGCGGGAGAATGACGTTAAAGGAGCAGTACTTC
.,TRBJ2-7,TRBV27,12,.,CASSLYPGEQYF,TGTGCCAGCAGTTTATATCCAGGAGAGCAGTACTTC
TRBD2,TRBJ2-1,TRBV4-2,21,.,CASSQVGGSGIGSGRMLEQFF,TGTGCCAGCAGCCAAGTCGGCGGCTCGGGAATTGGTAGCGGGAGGATGCTTGAGCAGTTCTTC
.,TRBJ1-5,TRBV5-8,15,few,CASSLGQGFNQPQHF,TGTGCCAGCAGCTTGGGTCAGGGGTTCAATCAGCCCCAGCATTTT
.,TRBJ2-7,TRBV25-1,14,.,CASSLRDTAYEQYF,TGTGCCAGCAGCTTACGGGACACTGCTTACGAGCAGTACTTC
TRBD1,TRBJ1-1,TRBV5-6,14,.,CASKMTGGYTEAFF,TGTGCCAGCAAGATGACAGGGGGGTATACTGAAGCTTTCTTT
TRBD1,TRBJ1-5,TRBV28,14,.,CASSTGTGGQPQHF,TGTGCCAGCAGCACCGGGACAGGGGGACAGCCCCAGCATTTT
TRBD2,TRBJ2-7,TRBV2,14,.,CASGPGLAGYEQYF,TGTGCCAGCGGACCGGGACTAGCGGGTTACGAGCAGTACTTC
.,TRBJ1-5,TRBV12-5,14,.,CASGSGLSNQPQHF,TGTGCTAGTGGTTCGGGACTGAGCAATCAGCCCCAGCATTTT
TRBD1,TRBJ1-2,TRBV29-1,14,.,CSVPSLGQLSGYTF,TGCAGCGTTCCCTCTCTGGGACAGCTGAGCGGCTACACCTTC
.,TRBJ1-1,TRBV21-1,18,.,CASSKARKFQGFNTEAFF,TGTGCCAGCAGCAAAGCCCGTAAGTTCCAGGGGTTTAACACTGAAGCTTTCTTT
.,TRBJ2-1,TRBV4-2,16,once,CASSQDLPEGYNEQFF,TGTGCCAGCAGCCAAGATCTCCCGGAGGGCTACAATGAGCAGTTCTTC
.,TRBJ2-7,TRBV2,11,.,CASRAGNEQYF,TGTGCCAGCAGGGCGGGCAACGAGCAGTACTTC
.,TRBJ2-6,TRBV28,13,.,CASSLLGANVLTF,TGTGCCAGCAGTCTGTTAGGGGCCAACGTCCTGACTTTC
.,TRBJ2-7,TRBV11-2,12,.,CASSSDRYEQYF,TGTGCCAGCAGCTCCGACAGATACGAGCAGTACTTC
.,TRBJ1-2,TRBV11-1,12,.,CASSFTGSGYTF,TGTGCCAGCAGCTTCACAGGAAGTGGCTACACCTTC
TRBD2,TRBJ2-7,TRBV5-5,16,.,CASSLRLALSPYEQYF,TGTGCCAGCAGCCTTCGACTAGCTCTATCCCCCTACGAGCAGTACTTC
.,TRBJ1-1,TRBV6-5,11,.,CASRGGLEAFF,TGTGCCAGCAGGGGAGGGCTTGAAGCTTTCTTT
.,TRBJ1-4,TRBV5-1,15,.,CASSLGTPGGEKLFF,TGCGCCAGCAGCTTGGGGACACCCGGGGGTGAAAAACTGTTTTTT
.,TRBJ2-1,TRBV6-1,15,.,CASSENSDSYNEQFF,TGTGCCAGCAGTGAAAATAGCGACTCCTACAATGAGCAGTTCTTC
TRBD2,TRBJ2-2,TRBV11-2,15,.,CASGVAGASTGELFF,TGTGCCAGCGGAGTAGCGGGAGCCAGCACCGGGGAGCTGTTTTTT
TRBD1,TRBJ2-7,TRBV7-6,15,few,CASSSRRTGNLQQYF,TGTGCCAGCAGCTCGCGCAGGACAGGTAATCTACAGCAGTACTTC
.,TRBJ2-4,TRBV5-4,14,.,CASSPAGPRNIQYF,TGTGCCAGCAGCCCGGCGGGACCTCGGAACATTCAGTACTTC